These T cell receptor beta chains were read from a single sample in a study of cytomegalovirus exposure and HLA in healthy donors. Measured with immunoSEQ multiplex PCR; TCRdb has only the in-frame clones, and not every one. The sample shows about 46,000 clones, and roughly 1% sits with its ten largest clones. Sequenced: PBMCs. The source of these receptors is a woman aged 40 to 49 in good health and CMV-seronegative. Both conserved end residues are trimmed from each CDR3.

v_call	cdr3_length	j_call	cdr3_aa
TRBV28	12	TRBJ1-2	ASSPRTGPYGYT
TRBV6-1	10	TRBJ1-1	ASSELGVEAF
TRBV7-2	12	TRBJ2-1	ASTSSFGQGEQF
TRBV7-6	10	TRBJ1-1	ASKGVNTEAF
TRBV27	13	TRBJ2-7	ASSPGTSGTYEQY
TRBV15	13	TRBJ1-4	ATSARTATNEKLF
TRBV6-5	13	TRBJ1-1	ASRLREELNTEAF
TRBV9	14	TRBJ2-3	ASSVQEAVSTDTQY
TRBV5-1	15	TRBJ2-3	ASTRGWLGSSADTQY
TRBV4-1	17	TRBJ1-1	ASSQGRLSGRLLNTEDF
TRBV18	14	TRBJ2-7	ASSPIAGGTSYEQY
TRBV7-3	13	TRBJ1-4	ASSLVWGAREKLF
TRBV4-2	14	TRBJ2-7	ASSQPEGDTPYEQY
TRBV6-6	12	TRBJ2-7	ASSGVAGVGEQY
TRBV11-2	16	TRBJ1-2	ASSLARGQVLSSNGYT
TRBV2	15	TRBJ2-1	ASSSAGSGSRDNEQF
TRBV28	12	TRBJ1-5	ASSSTGLGQPQH
TRBV6-1	11	TRBJ2-7	ASSHRETYEQY
TRBV28	14	TRBJ2-1	ASSFSGRPGVSGQF
TRBV4-1	12	TRBJ2-7	ASSLRTGTYEQY
TRBV10-1	9	TRBJ1-4	ASKRRRRLF
TRBV5-1	12	TRBJ2-5	ASSRDYPEETQY
TRBV29-1	10	TRBJ1-2	SVVVQISGYT
TRBV27	14	TRBJ1-5	ASSLALGGKGQPQH
TRBV14	14	TRBJ2-1	ASSQVTSGRVDEQF
TRBV18	11	TRBJ1-1	ASSPPGDTEAF
TRBV29-1	11	TRBJ2-7	SVVGLTNYEQY
TRBV4-3	12	TRBJ2-2	ASSRGSGLGELF
TRBV2	12	TRBJ1-4	ASRDRAGGEKLF
TRBV6-5	12	TRBJ1-1	ASSYQGGVAEAF
TRBV6-5	13	TRBJ2-7	ASSYLRDRGHEQY
TRBV6-6	12	TRBJ2-7	ASSYSGQSREQY
TRBV19	13	TRBJ2-7	ASSLNRGTTYEQY
TRBV27	13	TRBJ2-5	ASSPLRAREETQY
TRBV4-3	13	TRBJ1-3	ASSYDMGRGNTIY
TRBV5-1	15	TRBJ2-3	ASSLLRGQGTTDMQY
TRBV19	15	TRBJ1-1	ASSTEISDRPYTEAF
TRBV18	12	TRBJ2-7	ASSPLGQGEGQY
TRBV7-2	10	TRBJ2-5	ASSSSQETQY
TRBV7-6	13	TRBJ1-1	ASSLNPEGNTEAF
TRBV19	16	TRBJ2-3	ASSIYLGLAGVPDTQY
TRBV5-4	13	TRBJ1-2	ASSLTGQMGYGYT
TRBV5-1	18	TRBJ2-5	ASSLTPPGLAGRRQETQY
TRBV30	11	TRBJ2-7	AWMYSGAVEQY
TRBV4-3	14	TRBJ2-2	ASSQARGVATGELF
TRBV30	9	TRBJ2-7	AWTGGYEQY
TRBV6-5	13	TRBJ2-7	ASSLTGIGSYEQY
TRBV25-1	14	TRBJ2-2	ASSESLIANTGELF
TRBV9	12	TRBJ2-7	ASSPDSFSYEQY
TRBV6-1	11	TRBJ2-5	ASSETHQETQY
TRBV6-4	13	TRBJ2-3	ASSVSGTATDTQY
TRBV9	12	TRBJ2-2	ASSVAGTTGELF
TRBV11-3	12	TRBJ1-1	ASSLGTGGSEAF